This TCR beta chain was captured in a study of blood T cell repertoires in COVID-19. Across the whole study: Samples came from the United States, Italy and Spain, spanning acute and convalescent COVID-19. T cells, B-cell-depleted T cells, or PBMCs provided the cDNA or gDNA that served as material.

The table lists this clone with a count of one. This CDR3 region has 16 residues. V was cut by 8 bases and J by 4 bases, with 22 bases left in between. Germline lookup yields CDR1 SGHAT and CDR2 FQDESV (reference sequence). In the original processing: Estimation of nucleated cell counts was performed using reference gene primer amplification. The method was immunoSEQ multiplex PCR; TCRdb's version includes in-frame clones alone and lacks a portion of them. D and trimming were read from the DNA, whereas the V and J calls and clone size are those reported in that table. The sample shows about 260,000 clones, around 82% of them seen only once.

The sequencing sample was made of peripheral blood. The J gene is TRBJ2-3, the V gene TRBV11-1; D may be TRBD1 (6 bases). The sequence was collected from a woman in her fifties or sixties who had recovered from COVID-19. The DNA of the CDR3 is TGTGCCAGCGGATACGGGACCCAAAGGGGGTCAGATACGCAGTATTTT. Its translation: CASGYGTQRGSDTQYF.